This TCR beta chain was retrieved from a study of PD-1 blockade in mismatch repair-deficient tumors. Study summary: All were previously treated, progressing patients with about twelve mismatch repair-deficient cancer types.

CDR1 and CDR2 from the germline V gene are SGHKS and YYEKEE (reference sequence). Trimming cost V 1 base and J 5 bases, with 12 bases left between them. This CDR3 region has 15 residues. Every patient had mismatch repair deficiency by PCR or immunohistochemistry. The TCR-sequenced patients were a few responders to pembrolizumab. Profiled with immunoSEQ multiplex PCR; TCRdb holds only in-frame clones, not every one. The table lists roughly 120,000 clones, around three quarters of them singletons. In regard to this clone: Its antigen is as yet unknown.

Findings and limits, study-wide: After pembrolizumab, tumor-resident clones rose rapidly, then generally contracted before radiologic responses.

The clonotype comes from an adult with mismatch repair-deficient cancer. The rearrangement joins TRBV5-5 to TRBJ2-2; either TRBD1 or TRBD2 may supply D (6 bases each). The sequencing here drew on peripheral blood, taken 60 to 65 weeks after starting pembrolizumab. The CDR3 sequence: CASSLWGARTGELFF. CDR3 DNA: TGTGCCAGCAGCTTGTGGGGGGCGCGAACCGGGGAGCTGTTTTTT.